This T cell receptor beta chain was recorded in a study of circulating and synovial CD4+ cells in juvenile arthritis. Points from the study as a whole: Compared with bulk blood, circulating pathogenic-like lymphocytes shared substantially more CDR3 sequences with synovial T cells.

Comment on this clone: No antigen is known for it.

Using immunoSEQ multiplex PCR, the repertoire was profiled, and TCRdb retains in-frame clones only, with some absent. Altogether 35,000 or so clones are present, nearly 95% being singletons, with the ten largest covering more than 0.15%. V lost 3 bases to trimming and J lost 9 bases, with 18 bases between them. CDR3 length: 14 residues. In germline, CDR1 is SGHVS, CDR2 FQNEAQ. What was sequenced was CD4+ T cells from blood. This receptor was taken from a human donor with juvenile idiopathic arthritis. The chain has TRBV7-8 and TRBJ2-7, with D perhaps TRBD1 (5 bases). The CDR3, as DNA: TGTGCCAGCAGCTTCCAGGGTTTTCCTACATTGCAGTACTTC. Protein sequence: CASSFQGFPTLQYF. The full variable domain, its missing parts supplied by reference TRBV7-8 and TRBJ2-7, is GAGVSQSPRYKVAKRGQDVALRCDPISGHVSLFWYQQALGQGPEFLTYFQNEAQLDKSGLPSDRFFAERPEGSVSTLKIQRTQQEDSAVYLCASSFQGFPTLQYFGPGTRLTVT.